One and the same sample provided the 32 T cell receptor beta chains below, sequenced in a study of response to subunit inactivated influenza vaccine. In TCRdb, the RT-PCR reads were re-called with MiXCR into one record per CDR3 protein. The sample holds around 760,000 distinct CDR3 sequences, approximately 15% seen once. Sequencing was performed on PBMCs from blood, taken approximately 15 days before vaccination. Source of these receptors: a man aged 45-65 years who received an inactivated influenza vaccine.

This chain links TRBV24-1 with TRBJ2-3; TRBD1 aligns across 7 bases. The junction had 1 base not matched to a gene; V was cut back by 4 bases and J by 7 bases. Looked up from germline, CDR1 is KGHDR and CDR2 is SFDVKD. The CDR3 is 12 amino acids. CDR3: CATSEQGNTQYF. The CDR3 region has the DNA TGTGCCACCAGTGAACAGGGGAATACGCAGTATTTT.

This clonotype has more than one count but fewer than ten. This sequence joins TRBV4-3 and TRBJ1-1, with D maybe TRBD1 (5 bases). Germline loops: CDR1 LGHNA, CDR2 YSLEER. The CDR3 spans 14 residues. Trimming removed 1 base from V and 1 base from J, with 7 bases in between. The CDR3 loop is CASSQVGRNTEAFF. The CDR3, as DNA: TGCGCCAGCAGCCAAGTGGGACGGAACACTGAAGCTTTCTTT.

The genes are TRBV4-3 and TRBJ1-4; D is uncertain. V was trimmed by 0 bases and J by 6 bases, leaving 14 bases between them. This CDR3 region has 16 residues. Germline CDR1 and CDR2: LGHNA and YSLEER. The CDR3 here is CASSQEQARVDEKLFF. CDR3 in DNA: TGCGCCAGCAGCCAAGAGCAAGCCAGAGTGGATGAAAAACTGTTTTTT.

This rearrangement joins TRBV29-1 to TRBJ2-1, with D possibly called TRBD1 or TRBD2 (6 bases each). This CDR3 is built from 12 residues. With 4 bases removed from V and 8 bases from J, the gap between germline ends came to 12 bases. In germline, CDR1 is SQVTM, CDR2 ANQGSEA. CDR3 in DNA: TGCAGCGTTGGTCGTAGGGGGGATGAGCAGTTCTTC. Protein product: CSVGRRGDEQFF.

The chain recombines TRBV11-2 with TRBJ1-2, with 7 bases matching TRBD1. CDR1 is SGHAT, CDR2 FQNNGV, per germline. V lost 0 bases, J lost 4 bases, and 8 bases stayed unmatched. The CDR3 covers 16 residues. The CDR3 nucleotides read TGTGCCAGCAGCTTAGATCTGTCAGGGGGTAGCTATGGCTACACCTTC. Its protein product is CASSLDLSGGSYGYTF.

A few counts support this clonotype. This chain links TRBV3-1 with TRBJ1-5; D gene ambiguous. This CDR3 contains 13 residues. Between the trimmed V and J ends, which lost 4 bases and 10 bases, there was a span of 14 bases. Germline assignment: CDR1 LGHDT and CDR2 YNNKEL (reference sequence). The DNA for the CDR3 is TGTGCCAGCAGCCTCCGGGGAGGAGTACCCCAGCATTTT. Amino acid sequence: CASSLRGGVPQHF.

Here the CDR3 reads CASSPGLTSDYGYTF. The CDR3 DNA reads as TGTGCCAGCAGTCCGGGACTTACTAGTGACTATGGCTACACCTTC. V gene TRBV6-1 combines with J gene TRBJ1-2; possible D gene TRBD1, 5 bases. V lost 5 bases and J 3 bases, leaving 16 bases between the germline ends. The CDR3 length is 15 residues. The germline V gene encodes CDR1 MNHNS and CDR2 SASEGT.

In its sample, this clonotype was seen a few times. The J gene is TRBJ1-2, the V gene TRBV29-1, with 7 positions matching TRBD1. Trimming cost V 4 bases and J 8 bases; bases outside gene matches: 7. This CDR3 is 12 amino acids long. Germline loops: CDR1 SQVTM, CDR2 ANQGSEA. CDR3 in DNA: TGCAGCGTTGGCGACAGGGCGGCCGGCTACACCTTC. Residues: CSVGDRAAGYTF.

This sequence joins TRBV5-1 and TRBJ2-5; D remains unclear. There are 14 residues in the CDR3. Germline V lookup: CDR1 SGHRS, CDR2 YFSETQ. V was shortened by 1 base and J by 5 bases, with 12 bases between the two germline ends. The DNA of the CDR3 is TGCGCCAGCAGCTTGATCGGGCCTATGGAGACCCAGTACTTC. Protein: CASSLIGPMETQYF. Combining the CDR3 with reference TRBV5-1 and TRBJ2-5 gives the whole variable domain KAGVTQTPRYLIKTRGQQVTLSCSPISGHRSVSWYQQTPGQGLQFLFEYFSETQRNKGNFPGRFSGRQFSNSRSEMNVSTLELGDSALYLCASSLIGPMETQYFGPGTRLLVL.

With respect to this clonotype: The junction departs from the called germline gene at one end, perhaps through a read error. V gene TRBV2 combines with J gene TRBJ1-4; TRBD1 matches at 9 bases. This CDR3 has 14 amino acids. In germline, CDR1 is SNHLY, CDR2 FYNNEI. The DNA of the CDR3 is TGTGCCAGCAGTGAAGGGGACAGGGTCTTTACGCGGATTTTT. Encoded protein: CASSEGDRVFTRIF.

The sample holds a few counts of this clonotype. The chain joins TRBV2 to TRBJ2-1, with 12 bases fitting TRBD1. The trim removed 3 bases at V and 9 bases at J, leaving 9 bases unmatched. CDR3 size: 16 residues. Germline values: CDR1 SNHLY, CDR2 FYNNEI. The CDR3 DNA reads as TGTGCCAGCAGTGATATCCGGGACAGGGGGCTCGGTGAGCAGTTCTTC. Protein: CASSDIRDRGLGEQFF.

This clonotype was seen more than once but under ten times. The rearrangement links TRBV7-3 to TRBJ1-6; D is possibly TRBD1 (5 bases). CDR1 and CDR2 from the germline V gene are SGHTA and FQGTGA. CDR3 length: 13 amino acids. V lost 0 bases, J lost 11 bases, and 8 bases lay in between. The CDR3 DNA is TGTGCCAGCAGCTTAACGCTCAGGGCACCCCTCCACTTT. Amino acid sequence: CASSLTLRAPLHF. The full variable domain, with the rest looked up from reference TRBV7-3 and TRBJ1-6, is GAGVSQTPSNKVTEKGKYVELRCDPISGHTALYWYRQSLGQGPEFLIYFQGTGAADDSGLPNDRFFAVRPEGSVSTLKIQRTERGDSAVYLCASSLTLRAPLHFGNGTRLTVT.

This clonotype has just a few counts. This chain links TRBV6-2 or TRBV6-3 with TRBJ1-2; a possible D gene is TRBD1 (5 bases). V dropped 5 bases and J dropped 8 bases, with 15 bases sitting between them. CDR3 length: 13 amino acids. CDR1 and CDR2 (germline): MNHEY, SVGEGT. CDR3 nucleotides: TGTGCCAGCAGTAAGACAGATCCTTGGGGCTACACCTTC. Protein product: CASSKTDPWGYTF.

This clonotype showed up just a few times. The V and J genes are TRBV5-1 and TRBJ2-1; 9 bases align to TRBD2. This CDR3 is 15 amino acids long. Unmatched junction bases numbered 3, after V lost 3 bases and J lost 2 bases. CDR1 is SGHRS and CDR2 is YFSETQ in the germline V gene. The CDR3 region has the DNA TGCGCCAGCAGCTCTAGCGGGGAAACCTACAATGAGCAGTTCTTC. It specifies CASSSSGETYNEQFF. Full variable domain (outside the CDR3, taken from reference TRBV5-1 and TRBJ2-1): KAGVTQTPRYLIKTRGQQVTLSCSPISGHRSVSWYQQTPGQGLQFLFEYFSETQRNKGNFPGRFSGRQFSNSRSEMNVSTLELGDSALYLCASSSSGETYNEQFFGPGTRLTVL.

The CDR3 loop reads CSAQRPGQGVGTDTQYF. CDR3 bases: TGCAGTGCCCAAAGACCGGGACAGGGGGTTGGTACAGATACGCAGTATTTT. The J gene is TRBJ2-3, the V gene TRBV20-1; 11 nucleotides align to TRBD1. Germline-derived CDR1 and CDR2 are DFQATT and SNEGSKA (reference sequence). This CDR3 has 17 amino acids. J lost 3 bases, V lost 6 bases, and 14 bases had no gene match.

This clonotype was seen a handful of times. The V and J genes are TRBV6-2 or TRBV6-3 and TRBJ1-1; 9 nucleotides line up with TRBD1. Germline V lookup: CDR1 MNHEY, CDR2 SVGEGT. The CDR3 loop spans 16 amino acids. V was clipped by 0 bases and J by 4 bases; unmatched bases: 6. CDR3 in DNA: TGTGCCAGCAGTTACTCACCGGGACAGGGAGGCACTGAAGCTTTCTTT. It specifies CASSYSPGQGGTEAFF.

The chain combines TRBV11-1 with TRBJ2-1; 8 bases line up with TRBD1. With V trimmed by 5 bases and J by 5 bases, 17 bases remained unmatched. Germline lookup yields CDR1 SGHAT and CDR2 FQDESV (reference sequence). This CDR3 is built from 18 residues. The CDR3 is CASSVPGQVVAYNNEQFF. CDR3 DNA sequence: TGTGCCAGCAGCGTCCCGGGACAGGTTGTAGCCTACAACAATGAGCAGTTCTTC.

This clonotype was counted only a few times. V gene TRBV29-1 combines with J gene TRBJ2-3; D is undetermined. There are 15 residues in the CDR3. Germline assignment: CDR1 SQVTM and CDR2 ANQGSEA. Trimming stripped 6 bases from V and 2 bases from J, with 18 bases between. The CDR3 bases are TGCAGCGTGGGAATTTGGGGTTCTGACACAGATACGCAGTATTTT. This encodes CSVGIWGSDTDTQYF.

The chain couples TRBV5-1 to TRBJ1-6; TRBD1 matches at 7 bases. CDR3 size: 15 residues. Germline trimming cut 4 bases from V and 6 bases from J; bases unmatched to any gene: 7. Germline V gene lookup returns CDR1 SGHRS and CDR2 YFSETQ. The CDR3 loop is CASSPETGTNSPLHF. CDR3 sequence (DNA): TGCGCCAGCAGCCCGGAGACAGGGACTAATTCACCCCTCCACTTT. Full variable domain (rest looked up from reference TRBV5-1 and TRBJ1-6): KAGVTQTPRYLIKTRGQQVTLSCSPISGHRSVSWYQQTPGQGLQFLFEYFSETQRNKGNFPGRFSGRQFSNSRSEMNVSTLELGDSALYLCASSPETGTNSPLHFGNGTRLTVT.

The V call is TRBV13, the J call TRBJ2-7; 14 bases fit TRBD2. This CDR3 region has 16 residues. Germline loops: CDR1 PRHDT, CDR2 FYEKMQ (reference sequence). Germline trimming cut 5 bases from V and 7 bases from J; bases unmatched to any gene: 10. CDR3 DNA: TGTGCCAGCAGCCGCAGACTAGCGGGAGGGCCGGTGGAGCAGTACTTC. Its protein product is CASSRRLAGGPVEQYF.

This clonotype was found a few times. This sequence joins TRBV7-9 and TRBJ2-2; D unclear. The CDR3 length is 14 residues. The V end was cut by 4 bases, the J end by 3 bases, with 9 bases between. Germline V CDR1 and CDR2: SEHNR, FQNEAQ (reference sequence). The CDR3, as DNA: TGTGCCAGCAGCTCCAGGTTCTACACCGGGGAGCTGTTTTTT. Amino acid sequence: CASSSRFYTGELFF.

V gene TRBV29-1 combines with J gene TRBJ2-1, with 10 bases matching TRBD2. Trimming at V came to 2 bases and at J to 8 bases, leaving 6 bases not matched to a gene. Germline lookup yields CDR1 SQVTM and CDR2 ANQGSEA. The CDR3 runs to 14 residues. The CDR3 reads CSVEPSGGADEQFF. The DNA for the CDR3 is TGCAGCGTTGAACCCAGCGGGGGGGCCGATGAGCAGTTCTTC.

This clonotype was counted many times. The chain employs TRBV20-1 and TRBJ2-3, with D tentatively TRBD2 (6 bases). This CDR3 spans 14 amino acids. Trimming shortened V by 3 bases and J by 4 bases, and 14 bases separated the two germline ends. Looked up from germline, CDR1 is DFQATT and CDR2 is SNEGSKA (reference sequence). CDR3 coding DNA: TGCAGTGCTAGCCGTAGCGGAAACGCAGATACGCAGTATTTT. Its translation is CSASRSGNADTQYF.

V gene TRBV6-1 combines with J gene TRBJ1-2, with no clear D. The V end lost 8 bases, the J end lost 8 bases, and 15 bases lay between the germline ends. Germline V gene lookup returns CDR1 MNHNS and CDR2 SASEGT. The CDR3 has 12 residues. The CDR3 DNA reads as TGTGCCAGCGAAGAGGACCACGGAGGCTACACCTTC. Encoded protein: CASEEDHGGYTF.

CDR3 protein: CSARDLSGLSMLAGNGYTF. Here the CDR3 DNA reads TGCAGTGCTAGAGATCTCTCGGGGTTATCTATGTTGGCGGGAAATGGCTACACCTTC. The chain uses TRBV20-1 and TRBJ1-2; D gene ambiguous. The CDR3 runs to 19 residues. The V end was cut by 0 bases, the J end by 6 bases, with 29 bases between. Germline V CDR1 and CDR2: DFQATT, SNEGSKA (reference sequence).

This clonotype was found many times. The CDR3 sequence is CSVGPGAYQPQHF. CDR3 DNA sequence: TGCAGCGTTGGGCCGGGGGCCTATCAGCCCCAGCATTTT. The rearrangement joins TRBV29-1 to TRBJ1-5; D possibly corresponds to TRBD1 (6 bases). Germline-derived CDR1 and CDR2 are SQVTM and ANQGSEA. The CDR3 loop spans 13 amino acids. V lost 4 bases and J lost 5, with 12 bases in between.

The chain has TRBV7-2 and TRBJ2-1, with D possibly being TRBD1 (5 bases). V lost 4 bases and J lost 5, with 18 bases in between. The CDR3 loop spans 16 amino acids. Germline values: CDR1 SGHTA, CDR2 FQGNSA. The CDR3 DNA follows: TGTGCCAGCAGCTCGTGGGGCCGAGAGTACGACAATGAGCAGTTCTTC. The encoded protein is CASSSWGREYDNEQFF. Full variable domain (rest looked up from reference TRBV7-2 and TRBJ2-1): GAGVSQSPSNKVTEKGKDVELRCDPISGHTALYWYRQSLGQGLEFLIYFQGNSAPDKSGLPSDRFSAERTGGSVSTLTIQRTQQEDSAVYLCASSSWGREYDNEQFFGPGTRLTVL.

With regard to this clonotype: A clone one base away is much larger, so this may be a read error. V is TRBV20-1 and J is TRBJ2-7; 10 bases line up with TRBD2. Germline CDR1 reads DFQATT; CDR2 reads SNEGSKA (reference sequence). The CDR3 runs 14 residues. The CDR3 DNA reads as TGCACTGCCAATCTAGCGGGAGTTGTCGGCGAGCAGTACTTC. Residues: CTANLAGVVGEQYF.

The rearrangement uses TRBV4-1 and TRBJ1-2, with D perhaps matching TRBD1 (5 bases). Germline CDR1 and CDR2: MGHRA and YSYEKL. The CDR3 runs to 16 residues. V was pared by 5 bases and J by 6 bases, with 22 bases between. The CDR3 nucleotides read TGCGCCAGCAGCGCCAGGGCCGAGGCTATACATAATGGCTACACCTTC. It encodes CASSARAEAIHNGYTF.

J is TRBJ2-1 and V is TRBV10-3; 15 bases align to TRBD2. The CDR3 sequence is 17 residues long. Germline assignment: CDR1 ENHRY and CDR2 SYGVKD. V gave up 5 bases and J gave up 7 bases; unmatched junction bases: 9. This chain's CDR3 is CAISRTWTSGRDNEQFF. CDR3 bases: TGTGCCATCAGTAGAACCTGGACTAGCGGGAGGGATAATGAGCAGTTCTTC.

V and J are TRBV5-5 and TRBJ2-7; D is possibly TRBD2 (5 bases). Germline V gene data show CDR1 as SGHKS and CDR2 as YYEKEE (reference sequence). This CDR3 has 14 amino acids. V was trimmed by 0 bases and J by 2 bases, leaving 9 bases between them. The CDR3 spells CASSLELDPYEQYF. The CDR3 DNA follows: TGTGCCAGCAGCTTGGAACTAGACCCCTACGAGCAGTACTTC.

Written as DNA, the CDR3 is TGCAGTGCTAGAGTGGGACCGATTAGCAATCAGCCCCAGCATTTT. Its protein is CSARVGPISNQPQHF. The rearrangement uses TRBV20-1 and TRBJ1-5, with D maybe TRBD1 (5 bases). In germline, CDR1 is DFQATT, CDR2 SNEGSKA (reference sequence). With 1 base removed from V and 0 bases from J, the gap between germline ends came to 10 bases. This CDR3 region has 15 residues.